These 14 T cell receptor beta chains originate from one sample sequenced in a study of blood T cell repertoires in COVID-19. TCRdb's copy holds only in-frame clones and misses some; the assay was immunoSEQ multiplex PCR. The repertoire holds 130,000 or so clones, with approximately 88% as singletons. Sequences were obtained from peripheral blood. These receptors originate from a man aged 50-60 years with acute or convalescent COVID-19.

This clone was seen a single time. The genes are TRBV23-1 and TRBJ1-1; D perhaps matches TRBD1 (5 bases). TRBV23-1 is sorted into the ORF group, with uncertain function. The CDR3 sequence is 15 residues long. Trimming shortened V by 2 bases and J by 5 bases, and 15 bases separated the two germline ends. CDR3 sequence: CASSQQTREGTEAFF. CDR3 sequence (DNA): TGCGCCAGCAGTCAACAAACCCGGGAGGGGACTGAAGCTTTCTTT.

V gene TRBV19 combines with J gene TRBJ1-1; D is unresolved. V shed 4 bases and J shed 0 bases, with 6 bases lying between them. Germline V gene lookup returns CDR1 LNHDA and CDR2 SQIVND (reference sequence). The CDR3 is 13 amino acids. CDR3 amino acids: CASSTTVNTEAFF. Written as DNA, the CDR3 is TGTGCCAGTAGTACCACAGTGAACACTGAAGCTTTCTTT.

This clone appeared a few times. The chain links TRBV7-9 to TRBJ2-7, with TRBD2 identical over 14 bases. Unmatched junction bases numbered 0, after V lost 5 bases and J lost 3 bases. The CDR3 length is 14 residues. Germline CDR1 is SEHNR and CDR2 is FQNEAQ (reference sequence). CDR3 sequence (DNA): TGTGCCAGCAGCGGGACTAGCGGGAGCTACGAGCAGTACTTC. Translating gives CASSGTSGSYEQYF. Filled out from reference TRBV7-9 and TRBJ2-7, the complete variable domain reads DTGVSQNPRHKITKRGQNVTFRCDPISEHNRLYWYRQTLGQGPEFLTYFQNEAQLEKSRLLSDRFSAERPKGSFSTLEIQRTEQGDSAMYLCASSGTSGSYEQYFGPGTRLTVT.

About this clone itself: Other DNA sequences in this sample translate to the same CDR3. V is TRBV6-1 and J is TRBJ1-5, with D perhaps matching TRBD1 (5 bases). CDR1 is MNHNS and CDR2 is SASEGT in the germline V gene. Trimming cost V 0 bases and J 7 bases, with 7 bases left between them. The CDR3 totals 13 residues. The CDR3 protein is CASSEARGQPQHF. The CDR3 DNA reads as TGTGCCAGCAGTGAAGCGCGGGGGCAGCCCCAGCATTTT.

This sequence joins TRBV21-1 and TRBJ2-7; the table gives TRBD1 as D, unverified against the DNA. TRBV21-1 is shown as a pseudogene. CDR3 length: 17 residues. The CDR3, as DNA: TGTGCCAGCAGCCAGATAAGGGGCAGGGACAAGAGCTACGAGCAGTACTTC. It encodes CASSQIRGRDKSYEQYF.

CDR3 amino acids: CSVAVGSGNWETQYF. CDR3 nucleotides: TGCAGCGTTGCTGTAGGATCGGGTAATTGGGAGACCCAGTACTTC. This chain connects TRBV29-1 to TRBJ2-5; D gene ambiguous. The germline V gene has CDR1 SQVTM and CDR2 ANQGSEA. V shed 4 bases and J shed 5 bases, with 20 bases lying between them. CDR3 length equals 15 residues.

The chain is built from TRBV29-1 and TRBJ2-5; 8 bases are a match to TRBD2. The germline V gene encodes CDR1 SQVTM and CDR2 ANQGSEA. V trimming: 3 bases; J trimming: 1 base; junction bases outside the gene matches: 4. The CDR3 spans 14 residues. CDR3 sequence: CSVDREGTQETQYF. CDR3 DNA: TGCAGCGTTGACCGGGAGGGAACCCAAGAGACCCAGTACTTC.

The CDR3 spells CASSPWDSADTQYF. For the CDR3, the DNA is TGTGCCAGCAGTCCCTGGGATAGCGCAGATACGCAGTATTTT. J is TRBJ2-3 and V is TRBV28, with D possibly being TRBD2 (5 bases). CDR1 is MDHEN and CDR2 is SYDVKM in the germline V gene. This CDR3 has 14 amino acids. The V end lost 5 bases, the J end lost 4 bases, and 13 bases lay between the germline ends.

The chain uses TRBV15 and TRBJ1-2; 8 positions agree with TRBD1. The germline gives CDR1 LNHNV, CDR2 YYDKDF (reference sequence). The CDR3 has 15 residues. After removal of 0 bases from V and 8 bases from J, the junction contained 8 bases not matched to a gene. This CDR3 reads CATSRDTDRGEGYTF. The CDR3 DNA is TGTGCCACCAGCAGAGACACCGACAGGGGAGAGGGCTACACCTTC.

This rearrangement joins TRBV7-2 to TRBJ2-1; 13 nucleotides match TRBD2. The germline V gene has CDR1 SGHTA and CDR2 FQGNSA. V was pared by 5 bases and J by 5 bases, with 6 bases of the junction left unmatched. The CDR3 spans 16 residues. The CDR3 here is CASSSPGTSGNNEQFF. CDR3 DNA: TGTGCCAGCAGCAGCCCCGGGACTAGCGGGAACAATGAGCAGTTCTTC.

The chain uses TRBV4-2 and TRBJ1-4; TRBD1 agrees at 9 bases. Looked up from germline, CDR1 is LGHNA and CDR2 is YNFKEQ. This CDR3 has 16 residues. J gave up 7 bases and V 2 bases, and 8 bases lay outside the gene matches. In nucleotides, the CDR3 is TGTGCCAGCAGCCAACGGGGGACAGGGTACGGTGAAAAACTGTTTTTT. Translation gives CASSQRGTGYGEKLFF.

The chain employs TRBV10-3 and TRBJ2-2; 15 positions agree with TRBD2. The CDR3 is 18 residues long. The germline CDR1 and CDR2 sequences are ENHRY and SYGVKD. The V segment lost 7 bases and the J segment 4 bases; nucleotides outside the gene matches: 10. CDR3 DNA sequence: TGTGCCATCACCGGACTAGCGGGAGGGCTCAGTTCCACCGGGGAGCTGTTTTTT. Translated: CAITGLAGGLSSTGELFF.

V usage is TRBV3-1 (or the pseudogene TRBV3-2) and J usage is TRBJ2-3; 9 nucleotides agree with TRBD2. This CDR3 has 14 amino acids. J gave up 7 bases and V 0 bases, and 2 bases lay outside the gene matches. In germline, CDR1 is LGHDT, CDR2 YNNKEL (reference sequence). The CDR3 nucleotides read TGTGCCAGCAGCCAAGATACTAGCGGGTATACGCAGTATTTT. It is translated as CASSQDTSGYTQYF.

The chain joins TRBV5-5 to TRBJ2-7; no clear D. In germline, CDR1 is SGHKS, CDR2 YYEKEE (reference sequence). Trimming took 0 bases from V and 9 from J, leaving 10 bases between them. The CDR3 runs 12 residues. This CDR3 is CASSLDIRGQYF. CDR3 nucleotide sequence: TGTGCCAGCAGCTTGGACATACGCGGGCAGTACTTC. Complete variable domain (other parts from reference TRBV5-5 and TRBJ2-7): DAGVTQSPTHLIKTRGQQVTLRCSPISGHKSVSWYQQVLGQGPQFIFQYYEKEERGRGNFPDRFSARQFPNYSSELNVNALLLGDSALYLCASSLDIRGQYFGPGTRLTVT.